A single sample is the source of the 19 T cell receptor beta chains below, sequenced in a study of blood T cell repertoires in COVID-19. Libraries were prepared by immunoSEQ multiplex PCR; TCRdb keeps only in-frame clonotypes and omits some of them. This table has about 280,000 clones, approximately 86% appearing once. Source material: peripheral blood. Receptors were obtained from a man aged 18 to 35 with active or convalescent COVID-19.

This chain links TRBV19 with TRBJ2-7, with TRBD2 matching 11 bases. The V segment lost 5 bases and the J segment 6 bases; nucleotides outside the gene matches: 9. The germline V gene encodes CDR1 LNHDA and CDR2 SQIVND (reference sequence). The length of the CDR3 is 15 residues. The CDR3 DNA reads TGTGCCAGTAGTCCCGGTAGCGGGGGGGCCGGCGAGCAGTACTTC. Its protein product is CASSPGSGGAGEQYF. The whole variable domain, remainder taken from reference TRBV19 and TRBJ2-7, is DGGITQSPKYLFRKEGQNVTLSCEQNLNHDAMYWYRQDPGQGLRLIYYSQIVNDFQKGDIAEGYSVSREKKESFPLTVTSAQKNPTAFYLCASSPGSGGAGEQYFGPGTRLTVT.

The chain uses TRBV7-2 and TRBJ2-7; D ambiguous. Germline V lookup: CDR1 SGHTA, CDR2 FQGNSA. The CDR3 has 14 residues. Between the trimmed V and J ends, which lost 5 bases and 2 bases, there was a span of 13 bases. The CDR3 protein is CASSGNSLTYEQYF. The DNA for the CDR3 is TGTGCCAGCAGCGGCAACAGCCTGACCTACGAGCAGTACTTC.

This rearrangement joins TRBV5-5 to TRBJ1-6; a possible D gene is TRBD1 (6 bases). V lost 1 base and J lost 6, with 8 bases in between. This CDR3 has 14 amino acids. Per the germline V gene, CDR1 is SGHKS and CDR2 is YYEKEE (reference sequence). CDR3 region: CASSLRTANSPLHF. The CDR3 region has the DNA TGTGCCAGCAGCTTGAGGACAGCTAATTCACCCCTCCACTTT.

The chain uses TRBV9 and TRBJ2-1; TRBD2 might be the D (6 bases). Between the trimmed V and J ends, which lost 4 bases and 7 bases, there was a span of 21 bases. Germline CDR1 and CDR2: SGDLS and YYNGEE. This CDR3 spans 16 amino acids. CDR3 coding DNA: TGTGCCAGCAGCCCCCCCGCGGCAGGGAGGCGGAATGAGCAGTTCTTC. Its translation: CASSPPAAGRRNEQFF.

Here the CDR3 reads CASSPGQGANEQFF. The CDR3, as DNA: TGTGCCAGCTCACCGGGACAGGGGGCCAATGAGCAGTTCTTC. The J gene is TRBJ2-1, the V gene TRBV18; 12 bases map to TRBD1. The V segment lost 3 bases and the J segment 6 bases; nucleotides outside the gene matches: 0. Germline V lookup: CDR1 KGHSH, CDR2 LQKENI. There are 14 residues in the CDR3.

Note on this clone: The sample has other DNA sequences that encode this CDR3 too. This chain links TRBV6-5 with TRBJ1-5; D not certain. CDR3 length: 13 residues. CDR1 is MNHEY and CDR2 is SVGAGI in the germline V gene. V lost 6 bases, J lost 1 base, and 7 bases lay in between. For the CDR3, the DNA is TGTGCCAGCAGACGAGGGAGCAATCAGCCCCAGCATTTT. Translation gives CASRRGSNQPQHF.

The rearrangement links TRBV2 to TRBJ2-2; 10 nucleotides align to TRBD2. The germline CDR1 and CDR2 sequences are SNHLY and FYNNEI. Losses at the gene ends were 3 bases for V and 4 bases for J; bases not matched to a gene: 14. This CDR3 comprises 19 residues. The CDR3 sequence: CASSDSSGGLPGGTGELFF. The CDR3 DNA reads as TGTGCCAGCAGTGATTCTAGCGGGGGCCTCCCGGGGGGCACCGGGGAGCTGTTTTTT.

The rearrangement links TRBV6-2 or TRBV6-3 to TRBJ2-3, with 13 nucleotides matching TRBD2. This CDR3 comprises 21 residues. Looked up from germline, CDR1 is MNHEY and CDR2 is SVGEGT. With 0 bases clipped from V and 1 base from J, the junction kept 13 bases outside the gene matches. In DNA, the CDR3 is TGTGCCAGCAGTTACTCGATACTAGCGGGGGGGCCGGGTTTCGGCACAGATACGCAGTATTTT. It specifies CASSYSILAGGPGFGTDTQYF.

This chain connects TRBV12-3 or TRBV12-4 to TRBJ2-1, with 9 bases matching TRBD2. This CDR3 has 13 amino acids. V lost 6 bases, J lost 7 bases, and 4 bases stayed unmatched. CDR3 protein: CASRGLAGNEQFF. The CDR3 DNA sequence: TGTGCCAGCAGGGGGCTAGCGGGGAATGAGCAGTTCTTC.

The gene calls are TRBV4-1 and TRBJ1-1; TRBD1 aligns across 7 bases. The CDR3 is 15 amino acids. V lost 3 bases and J lost 1; bases outside the gene matches: 5. Germline CDR1 and CDR2: MGHRA and YSYEKL. The DNA of the CDR3 is TGCGCCAGCAGCCACAGACAGGGATCGAACACTGAAGCTTTCTTT. Its protein is CASSHRQGSNTEAFF.

This rearrangement joins TRBV4-1 to TRBJ1-1; 9 nucleotides line up with TRBD1. Trimming took 4 bases from V and 6 from J; bases not matched to a gene: 6. This CDR3 has 14 amino acids. Germline CDR1 MGHRA, CDR2 YSYEKL. The CDR3 bases are TGCGCCAGCAGCCTAAAGGACAGGGGCTCTGAAGCTTTCTTT. Translation: CASSLKDRGSEAFF.

The V gene is TRBV6-1, the J gene TRBJ1-2; D ambiguous. The germline CDR1 and CDR2 sequences are MNHNS and SASEGT. V was trimmed by 2 bases and J by 4 bases, leaving 17 bases between them. The CDR3 runs to 16 residues. CDR3: CASSEWEEGIGYGYTF. DNA for the CDR3: TGTGCCAGCAGTGAATGGGAGGAGGGAATTGGCTATGGCTACACCTTC.

The genes are TRBV9 and TRBJ1-1; D possibly corresponds to TRBD1 (5 bases). The V end lost 3 bases, the J end lost 1 base, and 13 bases lay between the germline ends. Germline V CDR1 and CDR2: SGDLS, YYNGEE. The CDR3 has 15 residues. This chain's CDR3 is CASSALMGRNTEAFF. For the CDR3, the DNA is TGTGCCAGCAGCGCCTTAATGGGGCGGAACACTGAAGCTTTCTTT.

This chain uses TRBV10-3 with TRBJ2-5, with 8 bases lining up with TRBD2. The ends lost 7 bases at V and 0 bases at J; junction bases unmatched: 4. Per germline, CDR1 ENHRY and CDR2 SYGVKD. The CDR3 extends over 14 amino acids. CDR3 protein: CAIKGLADQETQYF. CDR3 nucleotide sequence: TGTGCCATCAAAGGACTAGCAGACCAAGAGACCCAGTACTTC.

CDR3 amino acids: CSALGGETQYF. For the CDR3, the DNA is TGCAGCGCCCTAGGAGGGGAGACCCAGTACTTC. The J gene is TRBJ2-5, the V gene TRBV29-1, with D maybe TRBD2 (6 bases). CDR3 length: 11 amino acids. From germline, CDR1 is SQVTM and CDR2 ANQGSEA. The germline V and J ends were trimmed by 7 bases and 5 bases, with 11 bases remaining between them.

V usage is TRBV5-1 and J usage is TRBJ2-5, with 9 positions matching TRBD2. The germline gives CDR1 SGHRS, CDR2 YFSETQ. V lost 4 bases and J lost 1; bases outside the gene matches: 11. This CDR3 has 17 amino acids. As DNA, the CDR3 is TGCGCCAGCAGCCCAAACCCTAGCGGGGCTATCCAAGAGACCCAGTACTTC. It yields the protein CASSPNPSGAIQETQYF.

The V call is TRBV6-2 or TRBV6-3, the J call TRBJ1-4; a possible D gene is TRBD1 (6 bases). V was cut by 6 bases and J by 0 bases, with 20 bases left in between. There are 18 residues in the CDR3. Germline assignment: CDR1 MNHEY and CDR2 SVGEGT. The CDR3 sequence: CASSWTRAPGATNEKLFF. The CDR3 DNA reads TGTGCCAGCAGCTGGACCCGAGCACCAGGGGCAACTAATGAAAAACTGTTTTTT.

The chain joins TRBV10-3 to TRBJ2-5, with 9 bases aligning to TRBD2. J lost 5 bases, V lost 6 bases, and 7 bases had no gene match. The CDR3 extends over 14 amino acids. The germline CDR1 and CDR2 sequences are ENHRY and SYGVKD. The DNA of the CDR3 is TGTGCCATCAGCCCTAGCGGGGCGTCGGAGACCCAGTACTTC. Amino acids: CAISPSGASETQYF.

V and J are TRBV20-1 and TRBJ2-2; D is uncertain. The germline V gene has CDR1 DFQATT and CDR2 SNEGSKA (reference sequence). V was clipped by 3 bases and J by 8 bases, with 7 bases between them. CDR3 length equals 11 residues. The CDR3 region is CSARKTGELFF. The DNA for the CDR3 is TGCAGTGCTAGGAAGACTGGGGAGCTGTTTTTT.